This TCR beta chain was obtained from a study of response to subunit inactivated influenza vaccine. The CDR3 extends over 14 amino acids. The germline gives CDR1 LNHDA, CDR2 SQIVND (reference sequence). With 7 bases removed from V and 0 bases from J, the gap between germline ends came to 12 bases. TCRdb passed the RT-PCR reads through MiXCR, listing each CDR3 protein once. Among about 540,000 distinct CDR3 sequences, around 21% were seen once, and the ten largest hold approximately 3%. This clonotype has just a few counts. These same records also appear under a second study, on T cells expressing NK-cell markers. That study adds: It was by 5'RACE template switching with UMIs that TCR beta cDNA was made.

This TCR derives from a man in his forties or fifties who received an inactivated influenza vaccine. The sequencing here drew on CD4+ T cells sorted from PBMCs, taken 11 to 12 days after vaccination. V gene TRBV19 combines with J gene TRBJ1-1; no firm D call. The CDR3 nucleotides are TGTGCCAGTAATCTTGCCAACATGAACACTGAAGCTTTCTTT. Protein product: CASNLANMNTEAFF.